This T cell receptor beta chain appears in the sequencing data of a study of beta chain features in type 1 diabetes. This clone came up many times. Expressed TCRB transcripts were sequenced because the isolated RNA had all been reverse transcribed beforehand. Assay: immunoSEQ multiplex PCR; the TCRdb copy retains only in-frame clones and omits some. The sample includes under 400,000 clones, about 14% seen only once; the top ten take roughly 7%. V lost 3 bases to trimming and J lost 6 bases, with 13 bases between them. Germline values: CDR1 SGHDN, CDR2 FVKESK. CDR3 size: 14 residues. V gene TRBV14 combines with J gene TRBJ2-3; D is possibly TRBD1 or TRBD2 (5 bases each). This TCR was recovered from a man aged 30-40 years in good health. The specimen was central memory CD4+ T cells from blood. The CDR3 DNA sequence: TGTGCCAGCAGCCACCTCCGGGACGGGGATACGCAGTATTTT. This sequence encodes CASSHLRDGDTQYF.